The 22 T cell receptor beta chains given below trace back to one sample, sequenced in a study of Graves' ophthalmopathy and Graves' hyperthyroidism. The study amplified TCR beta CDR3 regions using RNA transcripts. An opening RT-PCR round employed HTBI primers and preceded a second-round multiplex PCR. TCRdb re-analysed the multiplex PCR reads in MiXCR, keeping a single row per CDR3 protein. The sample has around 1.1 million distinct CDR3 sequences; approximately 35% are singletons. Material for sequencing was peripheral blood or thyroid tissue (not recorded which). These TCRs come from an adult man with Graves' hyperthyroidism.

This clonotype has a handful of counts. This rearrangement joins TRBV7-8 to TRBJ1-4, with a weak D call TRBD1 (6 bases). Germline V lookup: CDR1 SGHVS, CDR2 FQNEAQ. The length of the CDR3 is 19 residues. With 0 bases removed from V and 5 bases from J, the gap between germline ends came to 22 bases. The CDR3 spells CASSLAGWTDLKNNEKLFF. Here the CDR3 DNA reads TGTGCCAGCAGCTTAGCGGGTTGGACAGATTTAAAAAACAATGAAAAACTGTTTTTT.

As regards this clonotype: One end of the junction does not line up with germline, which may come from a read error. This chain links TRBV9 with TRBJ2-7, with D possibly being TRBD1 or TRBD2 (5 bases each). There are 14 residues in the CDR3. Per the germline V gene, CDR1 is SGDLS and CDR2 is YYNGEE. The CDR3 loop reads CASSVQGRAGELYF. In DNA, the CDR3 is TGTGCCAGCAGCGTACAGGGACGCGCCGGGGAGCTGTACTTC.

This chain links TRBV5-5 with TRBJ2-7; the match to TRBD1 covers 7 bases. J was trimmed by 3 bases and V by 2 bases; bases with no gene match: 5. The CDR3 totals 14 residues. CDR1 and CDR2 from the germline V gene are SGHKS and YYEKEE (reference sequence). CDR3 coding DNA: TGTGCCAGCAGCTTCAGACAGGGTCTCTACGAGCAGTACTTC. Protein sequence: CASSFRQGLYEQYF.

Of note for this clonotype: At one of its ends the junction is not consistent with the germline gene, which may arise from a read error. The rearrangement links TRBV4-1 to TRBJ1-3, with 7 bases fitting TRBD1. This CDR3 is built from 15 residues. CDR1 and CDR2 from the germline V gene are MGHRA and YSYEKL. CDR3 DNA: TGCGCCAGCAGCCAAAAAGGGGGCCCCGGAAACACCTTATATTTT. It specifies CASSQKGGPGNTLYF.

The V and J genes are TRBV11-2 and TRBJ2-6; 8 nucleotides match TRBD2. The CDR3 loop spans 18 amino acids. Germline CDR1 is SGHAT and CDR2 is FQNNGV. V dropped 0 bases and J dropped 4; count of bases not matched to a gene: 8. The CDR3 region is CASSLEVGRAAGANVLTF. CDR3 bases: TGTGCCAGCAGCTTAGAGGTCGGGAGGGCTGCCGGGGCCAACGTCCTGACTTTC. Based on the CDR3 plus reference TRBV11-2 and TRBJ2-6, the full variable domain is EAGVAQSPRYKIIEKRQSVAFWCNPISGHATLYWYQQILGQGPKLLIQFQNNGVVDDSQLPKDRFSAERLKGVDSTLKIQPAKLEDSAVYLCASSLEVGRAAGANVLTFGAGSRLTVL.

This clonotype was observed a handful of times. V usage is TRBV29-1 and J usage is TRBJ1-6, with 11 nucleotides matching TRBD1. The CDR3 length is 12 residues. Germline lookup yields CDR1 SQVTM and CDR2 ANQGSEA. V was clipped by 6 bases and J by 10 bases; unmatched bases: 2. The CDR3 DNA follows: TGCAGCGTAAGGACAGGGGGCTCACCCCTCCACTTT. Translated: CSVRTGGSPLHF. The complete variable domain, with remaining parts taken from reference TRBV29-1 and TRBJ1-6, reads SAVISQKPSRDICQRGTSLTIQCQVDSQVTMMFWYRQQPGQSLTLIATANQGSEATYESGFVIDKFPISRPNLTFSTLTVSNMSPEDSSIYLCSVRTGGSPLHFGNGTRLTVT.

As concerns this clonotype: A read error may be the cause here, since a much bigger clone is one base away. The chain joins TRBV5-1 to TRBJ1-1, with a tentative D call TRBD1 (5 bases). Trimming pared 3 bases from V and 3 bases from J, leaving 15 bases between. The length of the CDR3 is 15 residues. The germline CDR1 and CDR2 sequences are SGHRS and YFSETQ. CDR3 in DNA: TGCGCCAGCAGCTACAGGACGGGAATGGACACTGAAGCTTTCTTT. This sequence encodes CASSYRTGMDTEAFF.

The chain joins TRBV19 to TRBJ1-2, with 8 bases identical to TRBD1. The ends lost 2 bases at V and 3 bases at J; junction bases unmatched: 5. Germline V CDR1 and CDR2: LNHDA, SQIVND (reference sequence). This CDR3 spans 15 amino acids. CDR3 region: CASSISGGADYGYTF. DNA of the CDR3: TGTGCCAGTAGTATATCAGGGGGCGCGGACTATGGCTACACCTTC.

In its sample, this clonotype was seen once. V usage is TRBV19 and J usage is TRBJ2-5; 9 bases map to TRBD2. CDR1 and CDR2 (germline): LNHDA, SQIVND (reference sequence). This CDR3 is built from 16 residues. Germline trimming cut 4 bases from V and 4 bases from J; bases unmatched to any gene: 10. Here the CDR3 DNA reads TGTGCCAGTAGTAAAATAACCGGGACTAGCTTAGAGACCCAGTACTTC. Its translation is CASSKITGTSLETQYF.

The CDR3 region is CASSFSTNNYGYTF. CDR3 nucleotides: TGTGCCAGCAGTTTTTCGACCAATAACTATGGCTACACCTTC. J is TRBJ1-2 and V is TRBV28; the D is unclear. CDR1 and CDR2 (germline): MDHEN, SYDVKM. V was clipped by 3 bases and J by 1 base, with 9 bases between them. The CDR3 has 14 amino acids.

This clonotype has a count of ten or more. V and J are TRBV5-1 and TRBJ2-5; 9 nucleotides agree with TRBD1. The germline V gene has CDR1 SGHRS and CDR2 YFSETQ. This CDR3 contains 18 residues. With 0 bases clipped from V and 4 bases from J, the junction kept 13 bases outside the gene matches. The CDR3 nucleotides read TGCGCCAGCAGCTTGGCCAGCGCAGGACAGGGGTTAAGAGAGACCCAGTACTTC. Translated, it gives CASSLASAGQGLRETQYF. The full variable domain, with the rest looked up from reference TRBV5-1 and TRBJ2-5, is KAGVTQTPRYLIKTRGQQVTLSCSPISGHRSVSWYQQTPGQGLQFLFEYFSETQRNKGNFPGRFSGRQFSNSRSEMNVSTLELGDSALYLCASSLASAGQGLRETQYFGPGTRLLVL.

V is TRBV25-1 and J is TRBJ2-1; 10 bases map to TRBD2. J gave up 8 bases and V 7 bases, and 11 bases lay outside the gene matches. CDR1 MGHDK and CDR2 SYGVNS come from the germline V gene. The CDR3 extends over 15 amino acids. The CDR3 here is CASTGSGRASDEQFF. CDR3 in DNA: TGTGCCAGCACCGGCAGCGGGAGGGCCTCGGATGAGCAGTTCTTC.

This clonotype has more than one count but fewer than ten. The DNA of the CDR3 is TGTGCCAGCAGCGATCCGGGACAGGGGGCCCGCACTGAAGCTTTCTTT. Translated, it gives CASSDPGQGARTEAFF. The V and J genes are TRBV6-5 and TRBJ1-1; TRBD1 aligns across 12 bases. With V trimmed by 6 bases and J by 4 bases, 9 bases remained unmatched. Germline V lookup: CDR1 MNHEY, CDR2 SVGAGI. The length of the CDR3 is 16 residues.

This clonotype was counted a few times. The CDR3 DNA reads as TGTGCCAGCGAAAACAGGGGTGGATACGAGCAGTACTTC. It codes for CASENRGGYEQYF. This chain joins TRBV6-1 and TRBJ2-7; TRBD1 matches 7 bases. This CDR3 is built from 13 residues. V lost 8 bases to trimming and J lost 4 bases; unmatched junction nucleotides: 8. Germline loops: CDR1 MNHNS, CDR2 SASEGT.

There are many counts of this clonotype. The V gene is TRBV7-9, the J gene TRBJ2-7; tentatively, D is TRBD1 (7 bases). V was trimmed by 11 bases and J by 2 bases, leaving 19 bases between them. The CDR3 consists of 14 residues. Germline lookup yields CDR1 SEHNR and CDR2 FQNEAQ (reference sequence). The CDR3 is CAPVEQGGAYEQYF. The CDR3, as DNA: TGTGCCCCCGTAGAGCAGGGGGGAGCCTACGAGCAGTACTTC.

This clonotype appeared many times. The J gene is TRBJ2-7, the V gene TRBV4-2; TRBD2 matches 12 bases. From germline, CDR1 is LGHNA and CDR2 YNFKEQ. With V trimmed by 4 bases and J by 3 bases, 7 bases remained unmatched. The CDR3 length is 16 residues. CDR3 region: CASSPRTSGVDYEQYF. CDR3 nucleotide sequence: TGTGCCAGCAGCCCTCGGACTAGCGGGGTTGACTACGAGCAGTACTTC.

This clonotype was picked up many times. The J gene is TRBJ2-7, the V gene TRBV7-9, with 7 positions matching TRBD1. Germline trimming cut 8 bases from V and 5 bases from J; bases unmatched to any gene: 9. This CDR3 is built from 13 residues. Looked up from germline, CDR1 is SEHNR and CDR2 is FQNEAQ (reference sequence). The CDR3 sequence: CASGPTGNNEQYF. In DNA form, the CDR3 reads TGTGCCAGCGGGCCGACAGGGAATAACGAGCAGTACTTC.

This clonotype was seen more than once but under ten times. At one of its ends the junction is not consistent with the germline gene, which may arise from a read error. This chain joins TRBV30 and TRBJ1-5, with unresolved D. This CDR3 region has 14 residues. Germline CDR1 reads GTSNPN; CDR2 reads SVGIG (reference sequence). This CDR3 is CAWSLRVGNHPQHF. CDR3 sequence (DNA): TGTGCCTGGAGTCTTAGGGTCGGTAATCACCCCCAGCATTTT.

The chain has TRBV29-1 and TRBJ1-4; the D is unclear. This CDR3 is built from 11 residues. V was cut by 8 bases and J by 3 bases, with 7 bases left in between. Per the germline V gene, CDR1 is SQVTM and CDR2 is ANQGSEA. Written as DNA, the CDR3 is TGCAGCTGGAGGGCTAATGAAAAACTGTTTTTT. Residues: CSWRANEKLFF.

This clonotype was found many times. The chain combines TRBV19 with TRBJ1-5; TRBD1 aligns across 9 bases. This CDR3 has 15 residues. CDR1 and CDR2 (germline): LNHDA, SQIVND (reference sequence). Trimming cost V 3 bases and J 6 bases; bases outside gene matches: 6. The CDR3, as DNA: TGTGCCAGTAGTATCGGGGGACAGGGCAGTCAGCCCCAGCATTTT. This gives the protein CASSIGGQGSQPQHF.

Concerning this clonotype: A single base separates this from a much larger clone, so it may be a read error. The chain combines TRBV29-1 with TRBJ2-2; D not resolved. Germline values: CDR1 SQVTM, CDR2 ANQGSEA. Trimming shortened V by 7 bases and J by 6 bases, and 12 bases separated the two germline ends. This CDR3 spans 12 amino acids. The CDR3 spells CSADTGSGELFF. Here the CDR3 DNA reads TGCAGCGCTGACACTGGTTCCGGGGAGCTGTTTTTT.

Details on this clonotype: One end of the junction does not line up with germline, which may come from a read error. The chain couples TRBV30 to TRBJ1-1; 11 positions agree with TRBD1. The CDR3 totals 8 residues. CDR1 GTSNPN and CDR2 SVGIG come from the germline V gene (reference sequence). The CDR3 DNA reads TGTGCCGGGACAGGGGGAGACTTT. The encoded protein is CAGTGGDF.